The next 2 T cell receptor beta chains were all read from a single sample in a study of T cell changes during pregnancy in multiple sclerosis. The method was immunoSEQ multiplex PCR; TCRdb's version includes in-frame clones alone and lacks a portion of them. The table includes roughly 40,000 clones, 80% to 95% detected once. Sequencing was performed on CD4+ T cells from peripheral blood mononuclear cells, taken in the third trimester of pregnancy. The receptor source for this set is a female donor with multiple sclerosis, enrolled in a pregnancy study.

The J gene is TRBJ2-3, the V gene TRBV11-1; 13 bases are shared with TRBD2. This CDR3 is 14 amino acids long. CDR1 and CDR2 from the germline V gene are SGHAT and FQDESV (reference sequence). V lost 5 bases, J lost 12 bases, and 8 bases stayed unmatched. The CDR3 here is CASSVGTSGTSQYF. As DNA, the CDR3 is TGTGCCAGCAGCGTCGGGACTAGCGGGACCTCCCAGTATTTT. Complete variable domain (other parts from reference TRBV11-1 and TRBJ2-3): EAEVAQSPRYKITEKSQAVAFWCDPISGHATLYWYRQILGQGPELLVQFQDESVVDDSQLPKDRFSAERLKGVDSTLKIQPAELGDSAMYLCASSVGTSGTSQYFGPGTRLTVL.

The chain couples TRBV4-1 to TRBJ1-1; possibly TRBD1 for D (5 bases). There are 17 residues in the CDR3. Trimming took 4 bases from V and 1 from J, leaving 19 bases between them. In germline, CDR1 is MGHRA, CDR2 YSYEKL. CDR3 sequence (DNA): TGCGCCAGCAGCCCCCTCGGTCGCAGGGCCACGAACACTGAAGCTTTCTTT. Residues: CASSPLGRRATNTEAFF.